The clone carrying this T cell receptor beta chain has a single count. These data originate in a study of T cell changes during pregnancy in multiple sclerosis. The repertoire was sequenced with immunoSEQ multiplex PCR; TCRdb's copy has only in-frame clones and lacks some. The sample includes 73,000 or so clones, about nine tenths of them seen just once. V lost 2 bases to trimming and J lost 0 bases, with 14 bases between them. There are 16 residues in the CDR3. From germline, CDR1 is MGHRA and CDR2 YSYEKL. The material was peripheral blood, obtained after pregnancy. This rearrangement joins TRBV4-1 to TRBJ2-7; D is unresolved. The source of this sequence is a female donor in good health, enrolled as a control in a pregnancy study. DNA of the CDR3: TGCGCCAGCAGCCAAATCCCATATGGCAGCTCCTACGAGCAGTACTTC. It codes for CASSQIPYGSSYEQYF.